The 10 T cell receptor beta chains reported below all come from one sample, sequenced in a study of Ad26.COV2.S vaccination and SARS-CoV-2 variants. TCRdb's table, derived via immunoSEQ multiplex PCR, lists solely in-frame clones and lacks some. In the table there are about 260,000 clones, around 88% of which are singletons. The treatment here: some 20 received Ad26.COV2.S at low or high dose, single or two shots; several received placebo; per-sample allocation not given. It was on day 63 after the first vaccine or placebo injection that samples were taken. Source: peripheral blood, taken in a trial of Ad26.COV2.S vaccine versus placebo. The source of these receptors is a person aged 18-65 years who received the Ad26.COV2.S COVID-19 vaccine or a placebo.

The CDR3 nucleotides read TGTGCCAGCAGCGTAGCGTTCGTGGATACGCAGTATTTT. It codes for CASSVAFVDTQYF. The V gene is TRBV9, the J gene TRBJ2-3; D is unresolved. Germline-derived CDR1 and CDR2 are SGDLS and YYNGEE. With 0 bases removed from V and 6 bases from J, the gap between germline ends came to 8 bases. There are 13 residues in the CDR3.

The chain joins TRBV5-1 to TRBJ2-1, with 8 bases matching TRBD2. Looked up from germline, CDR1 is SGHRS and CDR2 is YFSETQ. The CDR3 spans 14 residues. Trimming took 4 bases from V and 3 from J; bases not matched to a gene: 3. Here the CDR3 reads CASSGRGDYNEQFF. The CDR3 DNA reads TGCGCCAGCAGCGGGCGGGGGGACTACAATGAGCAGTTCTTC. Using reference TRBV5-1 and TRBJ2-1 for the parts outside the CDR3, the full variable domain is KAGVTQTPRYLIKTRGQQVTLSCSPISGHRSVSWYQQTPGQGLQFLFEYFSETQRNKGNFPGRFSGRQFSNSRSEMNVSTLELGDSALYLCASSGRGDYNEQFFGPGTRLTVL.

The chain has TRBV6-6 and TRBJ2-1; the D call may be TRBD1 or TRBD2 (5 bases each). CDR3 length: 20 amino acids. The germline V gene has CDR1 MNHNY and CDR2 SVGAGI (reference sequence). V lost 5 bases and J 4 bases, leaving 30 bases between the germline ends. CDR3 sequence (DNA): TGTGCCAGCAGTCCCCGCCCGGGCGCCCCGGGGCCTTCTTATTACAATGAGCAGTTCTTC. Amino acids: CASSPRPGAPGPSYYNEQFF.

The V gene is TRBV12-3 or TRBV12-4, the J gene TRBJ2-7, with no clear D. The CDR3 runs to 13 residues. Trimming removed 5 bases from V and 2 bases from J, with 10 bases in between. The CDR3 sequence: CASSITWTYEQYF. CDR3 DNA: TGTGCCAGCAGTATTACGTGGACCTACGAGCAGTACTTC.

The chain has TRBV7-6 and TRBJ1-1, with D unclear. The ends were cut back, 2 bases at V and 4 bases at J, with 14 bases in the middle. The CDR3 loop spans 15 amino acids. Germline V lookup: CDR1 SGHVS, CDR2 FNYEAQ. DNA for the CDR3: TGTGCCAGCAGCTTAAGACCCGACCGGGCCACTGAAGCTTTCTTT. It codes for CASSLRPDRATEAFF.

This chain links TRBV6-4 with TRBJ2-6, with 7 bases aligning to TRBD1. This CDR3 is 15 amino acids long. With 3 bases clipped from V and 4 bases from J, the junction kept 3 bases outside the gene matches. Germline loops: CDR1 MRHNA, CDR2 SNTAGT. CDR3: CASSEEGAGANVLTF. CDR3 DNA sequence: TGTGCCAGCAGTGAAGAGGGGGCCGGGGCCAACGTCCTGACTTTC.

This rearrangement joins TRBV6-2 or TRBV6-3 to TRBJ2-7, with D perhaps matching TRBD2 (5 bases). The CDR3 runs to 14 residues. V lost 0 bases and J 3 bases, leaving 9 bases between the germline ends. Germline loops: CDR1 MNHEY, CDR2 SVGEGT. CDR3 in amino acids: CASSYSRGSYEQYV. CDR3 sequence (DNA): TGTGCCAGCAGTTACTCCCGGGGTAGCTACGAGCAGTACGTC.

This chain uses TRBV9 with TRBJ1-3, with D perhaps matching TRBD1 (5 bases). Deletions cut 0 bases from V and 0 bases from J, with 13 bases between. The CDR3 spans 17 residues. Looked up from germline, CDR1 is SGDLS and CDR2 is YYNGEE. CDR3 sequence reads: CASSVGTGPRSGNTIYF. CDR3 coding DNA: TGTGCCAGCAGCGTAGGGACGGGGCCGCGCTCTGGAAACACCATATATTTT.

This clone was recorded once. The chain joins TRBV6-6 to TRBJ2-3; TRBD2 aligns across 7 bases. From germline, CDR1 is MNHNY and CDR2 SVGAGI (reference sequence). CDR3 length: 16 amino acids. After removal of 6 bases from V and 1 base from J, the junction contained 10 bases not matched to a gene. CDR3 sequence: CASSARASGGTDTQYF. As DNA, the CDR3 is TGTGCCAGCAGCGCCCGGGCTAGCGGTGGCACAGATACGCAGTATTTT.

The chain uses TRBV5-5 and TRBJ2-7, with D perhaps TRBD2 (6 bases). The germline gives CDR1 SGHKS, CDR2 YYEKEE (reference sequence). Trimming took 4 bases from V and 0 from J, leaving 20 bases between them. The CDR3 runs to 17 residues. The CDR3 bases are TGTGCCAGCAGCCTGACTAGTTTTATCGGTCCCTCCTACGAGCAGTACGTC. Its protein product is CASSLTSFIGPSYEQYV.